What follows are 8 T cell receptor beta chains derived from one specimen sequenced in a study of T cells in Graves' hyperthyroidism and ophthalmopathy. Researchers took RNA transcripts and amplified the TCR beta CDR3 regions from them. TCR CDR3 underwent first-round RT-PCR with the HTBI primer set. One entry per CDR3 protein, called by TCRdb with MiXCR from the multiplex PCR reads. The sample includes fewer than 450,000 distinct CDR3 sequences, more than 12% of them seen just once. The sample comprised blood. These receptors were taken from a man between 50 and 59 years old with Graves' ophthalmopathy.

This clonotype came up many times. V and J are TRBV12-3 or TRBV12-4 and TRBJ2-7; 12 bases line up with TRBD2. The CDR3 sequence is 15 residues long. V lost 6 bases to trimming and J lost 6 bases; unmatched junction nucleotides: 9. CDR3 protein: CASSLTSGSYSEQYF. DNA of the CDR3: TGTGCCAGCAGCCTGACTAGCGGGAGTTATTCCGAGCAGTACTTC.

This clonotype showed up many times. This chain links TRBV5-1 with TRBJ2-1; D is unclear. Trimming shortened V by 1 base and J by 0 bases, and 5 bases separated the two germline ends. This CDR3 has 14 amino acids. Per the germline V gene, CDR1 is SGHRS and CDR2 is YFSETQ. DNA of the CDR3: TGCGCCAGCAGCTTGTGGAGCTCCTACAATGAGCAGTTCTTC. This gives the protein CASSLWSSYNEQFF.

The rearrangement links TRBV20-1 to TRBJ2-5; 7 positions agree with TRBD2. V gave up 1 base and J gave up 1 base; unmatched junction bases: 9. The CDR3 runs 16 residues. Germline CDR1 is DFQATT and CDR2 is SNEGSKA (reference sequence). The CDR3 DNA is TGCAGTGCTAGAGTCGGTAGCGGGCTGAGCCAAGAGACCCAGTACTTC. It codes for CSARVGSGLSQETQYF.

This clonotype was seen many times. The chain links TRBV7-3 to TRBJ1-5; 7 nucleotides align to TRBD1. Germline trimming cut 4 bases from V and 10 bases from J; bases unmatched to any gene: 10. Germline V CDR1 and CDR2: SGHTA, FQGTGA. There are 14 residues in the CDR3. CDR3: CASSYRGLGFPQHF. The CDR3 DNA follows: TGTGCCAGCAGCTACAGGGGACTAGGGTTTCCCCAGCATTTT.

The V gene is TRBV5-1, the J gene TRBJ2-2; D tentatively fits TRBD1 or TRBD2 (5 bases each). Germline values: CDR1 SGHRS, CDR2 YFSETQ. The CDR3 totals 14 residues. With 4 bases removed from V and 4 bases from J, the gap between germline ends came to 11 bases. The CDR3 DNA reads as TGCGCCAGCAGCCCCCCAGGGACCACCGGGGAGCTGTTTTTT. Translation gives CASSPPGTTGELFF.

This clonotype was counted many times. The chain employs TRBV7-8 and TRBJ1-4, with a weak D call TRBD1 (5 bases). The CDR3 runs 14 residues. The germline V gene has CDR1 SGHVS and CDR2 FQNEAQ. Trimming removed 3 bases at V and 4 bases at J, with 9 bases between. The DNA of the CDR3 is TGTGCCAGCAGCTTGGGACGGAATAATGAAAAACTGTTTTTT. It translates to CASSLGRNNEKLFF.

This clonotype has ten or more counts. The chain uses TRBV18 and TRBJ2-7, with TRBD2 matching over 9 bases. V shed 2 bases and J 5 bases; nucleotides not matched to a gene: 7. Germline V gene sequence: CDR1 KGHSH, CDR2 LQKENI. This CDR3 is built from 15 residues. CDR3 sequence (DNA): TGTGCCAGCTCACCAGCTAGCGGGGTTGTCGACGAGCAGTACTTC. It yields the protein CASSPASGVVDEQYF.

This clonotype was observed many times. The chain is built from TRBV30 and TRBJ1-1, with D unresolved. V gave up 0 bases and J gave up 11 bases, with 10 bases separating them. The germline gives CDR1 GTSNPN, CDR2 SVGIG (reference sequence). CDR3 size: 11 residues. DNA for the CDR3: TGTGCCTGGAGTGTACAATATTGGGCTTTCTTT. Its protein product is CAWSVQYWAFF.